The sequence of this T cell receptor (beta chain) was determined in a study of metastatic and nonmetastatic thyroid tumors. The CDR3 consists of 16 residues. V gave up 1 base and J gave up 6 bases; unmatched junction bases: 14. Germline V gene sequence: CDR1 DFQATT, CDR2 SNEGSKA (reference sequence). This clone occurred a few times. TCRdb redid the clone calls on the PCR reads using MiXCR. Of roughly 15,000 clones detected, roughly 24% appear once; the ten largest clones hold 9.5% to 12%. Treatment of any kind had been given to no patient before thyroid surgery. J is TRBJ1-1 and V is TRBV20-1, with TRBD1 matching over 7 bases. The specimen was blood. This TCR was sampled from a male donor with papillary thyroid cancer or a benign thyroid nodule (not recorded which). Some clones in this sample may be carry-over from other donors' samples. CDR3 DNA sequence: TGCAGTGCTAGAGGGACGAGGGGGCGCGGGGCCCCTGAAGCTTTCTTT. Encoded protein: CSARGTRGRGAPEAFF.